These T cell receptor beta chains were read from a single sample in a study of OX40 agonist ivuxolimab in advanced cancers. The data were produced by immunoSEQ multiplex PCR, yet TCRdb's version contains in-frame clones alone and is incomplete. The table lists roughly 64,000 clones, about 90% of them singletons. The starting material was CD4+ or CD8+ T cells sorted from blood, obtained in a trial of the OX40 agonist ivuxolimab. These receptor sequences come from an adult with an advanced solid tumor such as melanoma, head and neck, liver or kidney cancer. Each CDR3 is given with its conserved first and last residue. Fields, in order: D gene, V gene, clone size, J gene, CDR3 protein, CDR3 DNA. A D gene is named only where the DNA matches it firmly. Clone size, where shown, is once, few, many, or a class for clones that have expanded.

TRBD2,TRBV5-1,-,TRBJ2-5,CASSRGDSETQYF,TGCGCCAGCAGCCGGGGGGATTCAGAGACCCAGTACTTC
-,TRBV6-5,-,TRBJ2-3,CASSYWGGSTDTQYF,TGTGCCAGCAGTTACTGGGGCGGAAGCACAGATACGCAGTATTTT
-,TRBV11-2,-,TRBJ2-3,CASSLEGFRGDTQYF,TGTGCCAGCAGCTTAGAAGGATTTCGGGGGGATACGCAGTATTTT
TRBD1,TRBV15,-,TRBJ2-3,CATSPGDRGTDTQYF,TGTGCCACCAGCCCCGGGGACAGGGGGACAGATACGCAGTATTTT
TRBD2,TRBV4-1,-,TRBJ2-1,CASSGSGRSYNEQFF,TGCGCCAGCAGCGGTAGCGGGAGAAGCTACAATGAGCAGTTCTTC
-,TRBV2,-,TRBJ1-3,CASSPTGHSSGNTIYF,TGTGCCAGCAGTCCGACGGGACATAGCTCTGGAAACACCATATATTTT
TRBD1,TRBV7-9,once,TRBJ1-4,CASSLYGTGSTNEKLFF,TGTGCCAGCAGCTTATACGGGACAGGGTCGACTAATGAAAAACTGTTTTTT
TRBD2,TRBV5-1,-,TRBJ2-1,CASSPVLGLAGPNEQFF,TGCGCCAGCAGCCCTGTCCTGGGACTAGCGGGACCCAATGAGCAGTTCTTC
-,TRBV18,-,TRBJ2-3,CASSPLPNRADTQYF,TGTGCCAGCTCACCACTCCCGAACCGGGCAGATACGCAGTATTTT
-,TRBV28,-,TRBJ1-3,CASSLAGARYTIYF,TGTGCCAGCAGTTTGGCCGGGGCGCGATACACCATATATTTT
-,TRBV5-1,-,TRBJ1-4,CASSTGEGNFEKLFF,TGCGCCAGCAGCACTGGTGAGGGGAATTTTGAAAAACTGTTTTTT
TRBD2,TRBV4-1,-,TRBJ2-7,CASSQPRTSGRAYEQYF,TGCGCCAGCAGCCAACCGCGTACTAGCGGGAGGGCCTACGAGCAGTACTTC
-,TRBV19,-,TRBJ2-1,CASSFSSVGSEQFF,TGTGCCAGTAGTTTCTCTAGCGTGGGATCTGAGCAGTTCTTC
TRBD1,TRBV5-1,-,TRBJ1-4,CASSLRQGGEKLFF,TGCGCCAGCAGCTTGAGACAGGGGGGCGAAAAACTGTTTTTT
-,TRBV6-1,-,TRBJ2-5,CASTGRETQYF,TGTGCCAGCACCGGGCGAGAGACCCAGTACTTC
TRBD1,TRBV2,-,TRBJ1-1,CASSGQGATEAFF,TGTGCCAGCAGTGGGCAGGGGGCCACTGAAGCTTTCTTT
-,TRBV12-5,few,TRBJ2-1,CASGLVIRTLRVNEQFF,TGTGCTAGTGGTTTGGTTATAAGGACACTCCGAGTTAATGAGCAGTTCTTC
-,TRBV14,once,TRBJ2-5,CASSQRGSQETQYF,TGTGCCAGCAGCCAAAGAGGCAGCCAAGAGACCCAGTACTTC
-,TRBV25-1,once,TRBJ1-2,CASSRGAYGYTF,TGTGCCAGCAGTCGGGGGGCGTATGGCTACACCTTC
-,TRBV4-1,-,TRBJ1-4,CASRRGEKLFF,TGCGCCAGCAGACGTGGGGAAAAACTGTTTTTT
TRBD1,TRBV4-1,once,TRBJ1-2,CASSHPGQVVSGGYTF,TGCGCCAGCAGCCACCCGGGACAGGTGGTATCGGGTGGCTACACCTTC
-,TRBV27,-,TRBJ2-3,CASSFTATDTQYF,TGTGCCAGCAGTTTCACGGCCACAGATACGCAGTATTTT
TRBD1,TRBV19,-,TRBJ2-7,CASSRTGVPYEQYF,TGTGCCAGTAGTCGGACAGGGGTTCCCTACGAGCAGTACTTC
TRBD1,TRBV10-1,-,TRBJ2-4,CASSPGTGGIQYF,TGCGCCAGCAGTCCCGGGACAGGGGGGATTCAGTACTTC
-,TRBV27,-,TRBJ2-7,CASSFGGHREQYF,TGTGCCAGCAGTTTTGGGGGTCACCGCGAGCAGTACTTC
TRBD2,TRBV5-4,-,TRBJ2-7,CASSRASAGAYEQYF,TGTGCCAGCAGCCGGGCTTCGGCGGGAGCCTACGAGCAGTACTTC
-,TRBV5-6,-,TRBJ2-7,CASSLSNSYEQYF,TGTGCCAGCAGCTTGAGCAACTCCTACGAGCAGTACTTC
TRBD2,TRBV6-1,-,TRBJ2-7,CASSASGTPEQYF,TGTGCCAGCAGCGCTAGCGGGACCCCCGAGCAGTACTTC
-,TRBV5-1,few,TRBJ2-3,CASSSVGATDTQYF,TGCGCCAGCAGCTCAGTAGGGGCGACAGATACGCAGTATTTT
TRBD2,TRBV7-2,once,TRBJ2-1,CASSATSGNYNEQFF,TGTGCCAGCAGCGCGACTAGCGGGAACTACAATGAGCAGTTCTTC
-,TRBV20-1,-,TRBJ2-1,CSARTDNEQFF,TGCAGTGCCAGGACAGACAATGAGCAGTTCTTC
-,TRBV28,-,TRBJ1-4,CASSLFLEKLFF,TGTGCCAGCAGTTTGTTTTTAGAAAAACTGTTTTTT
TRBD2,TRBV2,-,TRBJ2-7,CASSSSIRLATTYEQYF,TGTGCCAGCAGTTCCTCAATCCGACTAGCGACCACCTACGAGCAGTACTTC
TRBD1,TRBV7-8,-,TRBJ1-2,CASSFLPMGTGGGYGYTF,TGTGCCAGCAGCTTCCTCCCTATGGGGACAGGGGGCGGCTATGGCTACACCTTC
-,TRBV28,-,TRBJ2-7,CASSVARYEQYF,TGTGCCAGCAGTGTGGCCCGGTACGAGCAGTACTTC
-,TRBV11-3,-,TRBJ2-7,CASSWDLGEQYF,TGTGCCAGCAGCTGGGACCTCGGGGAGCAGTACTTC
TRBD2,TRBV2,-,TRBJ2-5,CASSLQGAGGPGTQYF,TGTGCCAGCAGTCTCCAAGGGGCGGGAGGGCCCGGGACCCAGTACTTC
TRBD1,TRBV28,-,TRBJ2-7,CASRPGTGVWYF,TGTGCCAGCAGACCCGGGACAGGGGTGTGGTACTTC
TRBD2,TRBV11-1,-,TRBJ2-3,CASSPGGRLAGEADTQYF,TGTGCCAGCAGCCCAGGGGGGCGGCTAGCGGGAGAGGCAGATACGCAGTATTTT
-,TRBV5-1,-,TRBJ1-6,CASSFSTVKENSPLHF,TGCGCCAGCAGTTTCTCGACCGTAAAGGAAAATTCACCCCTCCACTTT
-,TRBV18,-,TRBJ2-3,CASSPSGTILDTQYF,TGTGCCAGCTCACCTTCCGGGACAATCCTTGATACGCAGTATTTT